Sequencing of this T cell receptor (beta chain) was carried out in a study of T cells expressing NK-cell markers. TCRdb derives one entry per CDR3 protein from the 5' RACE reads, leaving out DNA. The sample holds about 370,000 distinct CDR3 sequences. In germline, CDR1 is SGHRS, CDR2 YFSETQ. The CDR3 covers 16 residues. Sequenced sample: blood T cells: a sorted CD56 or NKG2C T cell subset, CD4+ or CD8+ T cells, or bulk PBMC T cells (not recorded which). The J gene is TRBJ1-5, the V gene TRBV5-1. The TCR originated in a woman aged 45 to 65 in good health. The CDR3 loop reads CASSKSQGTNRGPQHF.